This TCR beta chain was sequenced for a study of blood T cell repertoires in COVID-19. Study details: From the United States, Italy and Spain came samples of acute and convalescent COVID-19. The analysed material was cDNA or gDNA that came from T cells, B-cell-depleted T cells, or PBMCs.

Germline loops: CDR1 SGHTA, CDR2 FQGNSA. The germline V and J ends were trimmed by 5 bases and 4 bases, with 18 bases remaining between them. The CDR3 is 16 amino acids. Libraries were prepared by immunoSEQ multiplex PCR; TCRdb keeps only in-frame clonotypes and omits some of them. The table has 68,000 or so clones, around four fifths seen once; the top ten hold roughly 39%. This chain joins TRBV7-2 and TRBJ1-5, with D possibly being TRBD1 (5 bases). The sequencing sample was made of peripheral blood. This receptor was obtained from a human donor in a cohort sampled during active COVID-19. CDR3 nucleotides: TGTGCCAGCAGCACCCACGCAGGGAAGGAAAATCAGCCCCAGCATTTT. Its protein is CASSTHAGKENQPQHF.